One sample yielded the 9 T cell receptor beta chains listed below, sequenced in a study of blood T cell repertoires in COVID-19. The repertoire was sequenced with immunoSEQ multiplex PCR; TCRdb's copy has only in-frame clones and lacks some. The sample consists of about 83,000 clones, 86% of them appearing once. Sequencing used peripheral blood. The receptor source for this set is a man aged 50 or older with active COVID-19.

The chain joins TRBV19 to TRBJ2-3; 7 bases line up with TRBD2. The germline CDR1 and CDR2 sequences are LNHDA and SQIVND (reference sequence). Unmatched junction bases numbered 6, after V lost 1 base and J lost 8 bases. This CDR3 is 14 amino acids long. CDR3 sequence reads: CASSIGGGGSTQYF. CDR3 sequence (DNA): TGTGCCAGTAGTATAGGGGGGGGAGGTAGTACGCAGTATTTT. The full variable domain, in which reference TRBV19 and TRBJ2-3 provide the parts outside the CDR3, is DGGITQSPKYLFRKEGQNVTLSCEQNLNHDAMYWYRQDPGQGLRLIYYSQIVNDFQKGDIAEGYSVSREKKESFPLTVTSAQKNPTAFYLCASSIGGGGSTQYFGPGTRLTVL.

V gene TRBV28 combines with J gene TRBJ2-5; TRBD2 aligns across 7 bases. This CDR3 region has 14 residues. CDR1 is MDHEN, CDR2 SYDVKM, per germline. J lost 5 bases, V lost 4 bases, and 7 bases had no gene match. CDR3 in amino acids: CASSSPGGRETQYF. CDR3 sequence (DNA): TGTGCCAGCAGTTCCCCCGGGGGGAGGGAGACCCAGTACTTC.

This clone has a handful of counts. The V and J genes are TRBV28 and TRBJ1-1; D might be TRBD1 (6 bases). Germline CDR1 and CDR2: MDHEN and SYDVKM. The CDR3 is 15 residues long. Trimming cost V 2 bases and J 0 bases, with 10 bases left between them. CDR3 sequence: CASSLQDSMNTEAFF. The CDR3 region has the DNA TGTGCCAGCAGTTTACAGGACAGCATGAACACTGAAGCTTTCTTT.

The rearrangement uses TRBV6-2 or TRBV6-3 and TRBJ2-6; maybe TRBD1 (5 bases). The V and J ends lost 6 bases and 0 bases respectively, with 15 bases between them. CDR3 length equals 17 residues. Germline lookup yields CDR1 MNHEY and CDR2 SVGEGT. The CDR3 sequence is CASSQTAAHSGANVLTF. CDR3 in DNA: TGTGCCAGCAGCCAGACAGCCGCCCACTCTGGGGCCAACGTCCTGACTTTC.

CDR3 nucleotides: TGTGCCAGCAGTCCCACCGGGGGCTACAATGAGCAGTTCTTC. Its translation is CASSPTGGYNEQFF. The chain couples TRBV9 to TRBJ2-1, with D perhaps TRBD2 (6 bases). Trimming removed 5 bases from V and 3 bases from J, with 12 bases in between. There are 14 residues in the CDR3. From germline, CDR1 is SGDLS and CDR2 YYNGEE.

The rearrangement joins TRBV4-3 to TRBJ1-2, with 10 bases fitting TRBD1. The J segment lost 8 bases and the V segment lost 6 bases, leaving 12 bases of the junction unmatched. CDR1 LGHNA and CDR2 YSLEER come from the germline V gene. This CDR3 spans 15 amino acids. The CDR3 protein is CASRDPGQGRSGYTF. The CDR3 DNA is TGCGCCAGCAGGGACCCGGGACAGGGGAGGTCGGGCTACACCTTC.

The rearrangement joins TRBV18 to TRBJ1-1; D not resolved. The ends were cut back, 7 bases at V and 4 bases at J, with 16 bases in the middle. The CDR3 is 14 residues long. The V gene's germline CDR1 is KGHSH and CDR2 LQKENI. The DNA of the CDR3 is TGTGCCAGCTTCCCGACTGCGGAGAGCACTGAAGCTTTCTTT. Protein product: CASFPTAESTEAFF. Complete variable domain (other parts from reference TRBV18 and TRBJ1-1): NAGVMQNPRHLVRRRGQEARLRCSPMKGHSHVYWYRQLPEEGLKFMVYLQKENIIDESGMPKERFSAEFPKEGPSILRIQQVVRGDSAAYFCASFPTAESTEAFFGQGTRLTVV.

This sequence joins TRBV4-3 and TRBJ1-6; no firm D call. The CDR3 totals 14 residues. Trimming cost V 0 bases and J 12 bases, with 12 bases left between them. Germline CDR1 reads LGHNA; CDR2 reads YSLEER. CDR3 bases: TGCGCCAGCAGCCAAGAACTCCCCTCTAGACCCCTCCACTTT. The encoded protein is CASSQELPSRPLHF.

This chain links TRBV7-9 with TRBJ2-7; D unclear. Germline V gene sequence: CDR1 SEHNR, CDR2 FQNEAQ (reference sequence). The CDR3 spans 11 residues. V gave up 6 bases and J gave up 3 bases, with 6 bases separating them. The CDR3 bases are TGTGCCAGCAGTCCATTCTACGAGCAGTACTTC. It codes for CASSPFYEQYF.